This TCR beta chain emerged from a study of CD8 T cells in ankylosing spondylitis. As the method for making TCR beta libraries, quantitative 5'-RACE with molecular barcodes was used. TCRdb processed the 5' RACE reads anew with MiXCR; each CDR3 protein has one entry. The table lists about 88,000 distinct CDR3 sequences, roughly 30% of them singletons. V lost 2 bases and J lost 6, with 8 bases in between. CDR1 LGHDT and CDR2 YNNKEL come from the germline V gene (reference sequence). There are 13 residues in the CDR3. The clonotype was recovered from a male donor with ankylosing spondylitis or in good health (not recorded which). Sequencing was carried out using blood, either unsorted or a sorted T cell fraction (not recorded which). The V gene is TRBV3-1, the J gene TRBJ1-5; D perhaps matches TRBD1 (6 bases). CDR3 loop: CASSQRGGQPQHF. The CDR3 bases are TGTGCCAGCAGCCAACGAGGGGGTCAGCCCCAGCATTTT.